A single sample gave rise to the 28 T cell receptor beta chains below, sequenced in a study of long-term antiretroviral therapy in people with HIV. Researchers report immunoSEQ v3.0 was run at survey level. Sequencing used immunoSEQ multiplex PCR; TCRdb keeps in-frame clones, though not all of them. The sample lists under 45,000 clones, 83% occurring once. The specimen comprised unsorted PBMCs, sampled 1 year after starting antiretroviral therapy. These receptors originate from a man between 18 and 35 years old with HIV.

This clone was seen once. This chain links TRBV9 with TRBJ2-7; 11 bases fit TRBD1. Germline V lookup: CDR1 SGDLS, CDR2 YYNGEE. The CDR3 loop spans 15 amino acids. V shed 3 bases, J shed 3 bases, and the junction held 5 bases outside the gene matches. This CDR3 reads CASSASGTGGYEQYF. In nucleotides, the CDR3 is TGTGCCAGCAGCGCCTCCGGGACAGGGGGCTACGAGCAGTACTTC.

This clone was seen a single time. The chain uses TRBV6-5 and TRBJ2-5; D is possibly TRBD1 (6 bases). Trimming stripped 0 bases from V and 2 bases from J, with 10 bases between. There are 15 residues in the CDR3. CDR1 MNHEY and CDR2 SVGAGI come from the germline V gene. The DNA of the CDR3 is TGTGCCAGCAGTTACTCCGGACAGCGACAAGAGACCCAGTACTTC. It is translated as CASSYSGQRQETQYF.

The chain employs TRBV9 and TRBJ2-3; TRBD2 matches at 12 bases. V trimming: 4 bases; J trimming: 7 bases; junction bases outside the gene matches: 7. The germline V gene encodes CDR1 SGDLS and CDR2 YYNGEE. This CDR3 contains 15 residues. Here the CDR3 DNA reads TGTGCCAGCAGCCATGGGACTAGCGGGTCGCATACGCAGTATTTT. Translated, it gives CASSHGTSGSHTQYF.

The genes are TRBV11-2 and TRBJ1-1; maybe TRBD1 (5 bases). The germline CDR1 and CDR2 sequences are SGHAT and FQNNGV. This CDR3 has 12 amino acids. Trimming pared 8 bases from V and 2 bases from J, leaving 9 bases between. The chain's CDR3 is CASRQGNTEAFF. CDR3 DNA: TGTGCCAGCCGCCAGGGTAACACTGAAGCTTTCTTT.

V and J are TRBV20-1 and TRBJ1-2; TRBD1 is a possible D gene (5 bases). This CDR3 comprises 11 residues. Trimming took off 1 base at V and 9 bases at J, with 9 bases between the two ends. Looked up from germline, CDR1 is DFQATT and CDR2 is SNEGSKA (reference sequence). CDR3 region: CSARVGARYTF. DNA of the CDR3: TGCAGTGCTAGAGTAGGGGCTCGCTACACCTTC.

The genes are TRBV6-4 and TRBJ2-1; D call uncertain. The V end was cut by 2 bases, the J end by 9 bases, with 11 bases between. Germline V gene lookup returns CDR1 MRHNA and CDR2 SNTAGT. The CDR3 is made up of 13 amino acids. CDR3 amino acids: CASSDSPTGEQFF. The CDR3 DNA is TGTGCCAGCAGTGACAGTCCCACGGGTGAGCAGTTCTTC.

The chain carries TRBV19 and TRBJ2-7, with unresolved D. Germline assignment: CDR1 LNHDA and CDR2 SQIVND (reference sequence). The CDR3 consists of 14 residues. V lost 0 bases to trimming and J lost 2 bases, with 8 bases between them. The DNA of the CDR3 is TGTGCCAGTAGTATAGATGGCGCTACCTACGAGCAGTACTTC. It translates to CASSIDGATYEQYF.

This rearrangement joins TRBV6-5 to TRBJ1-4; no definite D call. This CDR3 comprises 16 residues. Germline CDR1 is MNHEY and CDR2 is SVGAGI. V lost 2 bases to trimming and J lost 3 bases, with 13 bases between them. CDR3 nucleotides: TGTGCCAGCAGTTACGAAGGAAGGAGGTCTAATGAAAAACTGTTTTTT. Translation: CASSYEGRRSNEKLFF.

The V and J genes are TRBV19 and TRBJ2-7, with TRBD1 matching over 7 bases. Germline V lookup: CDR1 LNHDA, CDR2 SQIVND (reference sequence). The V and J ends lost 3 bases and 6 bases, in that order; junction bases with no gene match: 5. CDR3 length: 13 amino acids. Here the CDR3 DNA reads TGTGCCAGTAGTATCGCCACAGGGGTCGAGCAGTACTTC. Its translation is CASSIATGVEQYF.

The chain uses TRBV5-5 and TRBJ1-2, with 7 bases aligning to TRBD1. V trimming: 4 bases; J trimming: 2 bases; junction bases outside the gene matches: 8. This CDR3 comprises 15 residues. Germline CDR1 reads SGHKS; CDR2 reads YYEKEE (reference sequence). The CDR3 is CASSVTGAVNYGYTF. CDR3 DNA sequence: TGTGCCAGCAGCGTTACAGGGGCCGTAAACTATGGCTACACCTTC.

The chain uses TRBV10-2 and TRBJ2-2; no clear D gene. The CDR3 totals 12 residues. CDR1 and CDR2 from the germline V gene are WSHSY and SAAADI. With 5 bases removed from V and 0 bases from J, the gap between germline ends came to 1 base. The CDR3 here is CASSPNTGELFF. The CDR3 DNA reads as TGCGCCAGCAGTCCGAACACCGGGGAGCTGTTTTTT.

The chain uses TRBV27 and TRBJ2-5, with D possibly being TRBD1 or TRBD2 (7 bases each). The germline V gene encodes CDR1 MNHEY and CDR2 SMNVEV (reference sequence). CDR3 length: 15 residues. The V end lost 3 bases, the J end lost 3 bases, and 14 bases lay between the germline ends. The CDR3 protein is CASSFHPGGEETQYF. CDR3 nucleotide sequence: TGTGCCAGCAGTTTCCATCCAGGGGGGGAAGAGACCCAGTACTTC.

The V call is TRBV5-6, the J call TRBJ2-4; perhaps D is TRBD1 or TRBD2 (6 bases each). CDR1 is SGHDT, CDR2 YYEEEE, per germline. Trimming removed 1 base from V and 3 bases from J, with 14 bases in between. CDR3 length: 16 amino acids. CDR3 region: CASSLWSGEVKNIQYF. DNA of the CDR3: TGTGCCAGCAGCTTGTGGTCAGGGGAGGTCAAAAACATTCAGTACTTC.

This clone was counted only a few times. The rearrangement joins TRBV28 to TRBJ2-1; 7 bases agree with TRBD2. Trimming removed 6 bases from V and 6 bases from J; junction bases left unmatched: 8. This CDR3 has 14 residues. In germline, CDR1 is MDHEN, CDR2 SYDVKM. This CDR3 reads CASREDGGINEQFF. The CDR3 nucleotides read TGTGCCAGCAGAGAAGACGGGGGGATCAATGAGCAGTTCTTC.

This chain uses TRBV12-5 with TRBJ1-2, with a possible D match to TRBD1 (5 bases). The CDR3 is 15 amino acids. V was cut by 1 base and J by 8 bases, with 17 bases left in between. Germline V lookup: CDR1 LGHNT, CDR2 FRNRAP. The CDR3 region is CASGLDRRGDWGYTF. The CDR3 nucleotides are TGTGCTAGTGGTTTGGACCGGAGAGGGGATTGGGGCTACACCTTC.

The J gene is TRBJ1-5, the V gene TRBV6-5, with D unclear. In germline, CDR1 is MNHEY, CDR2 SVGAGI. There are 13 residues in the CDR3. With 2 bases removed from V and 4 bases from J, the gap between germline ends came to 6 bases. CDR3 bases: TGTGCCAGCAGTTACGACGGGAATCAGCCCCAGCATTTT. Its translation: CASSYDGNQPQHF.

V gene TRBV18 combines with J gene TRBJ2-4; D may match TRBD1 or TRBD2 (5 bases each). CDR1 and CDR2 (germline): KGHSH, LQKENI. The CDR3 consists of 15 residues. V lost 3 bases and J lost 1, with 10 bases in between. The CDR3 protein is CASSPRGLAKNIQYF. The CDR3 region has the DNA TGTGCCAGCTCACCGAGGGGCCTGGCCAAAAACATTCAGTACTTC.

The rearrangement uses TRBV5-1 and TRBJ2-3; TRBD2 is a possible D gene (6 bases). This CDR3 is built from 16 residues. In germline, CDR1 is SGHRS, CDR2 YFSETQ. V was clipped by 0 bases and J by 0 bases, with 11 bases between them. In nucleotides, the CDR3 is TGCGCCAGCAGCTTGGGGGACTTTTTAAGCACAGATACGCAGTATTTT. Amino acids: CASSLGDFLSTDTQYF.

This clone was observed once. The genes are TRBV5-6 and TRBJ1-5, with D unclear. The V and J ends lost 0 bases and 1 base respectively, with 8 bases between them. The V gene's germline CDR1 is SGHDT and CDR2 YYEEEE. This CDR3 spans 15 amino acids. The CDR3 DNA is TGTGCCAGCAGCTTGGGGGCAGCCAGCAATCAGCCCCAGCATTTT. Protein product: CASSLGAASNQPQHF.

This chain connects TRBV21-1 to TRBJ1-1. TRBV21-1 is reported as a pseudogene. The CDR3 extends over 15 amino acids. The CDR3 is CASSNGNCLNTEAFF. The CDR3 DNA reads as TGTGCCAGCAGCAACGGGAACTGCCTGAACACTGAAGCTTTCTTT.

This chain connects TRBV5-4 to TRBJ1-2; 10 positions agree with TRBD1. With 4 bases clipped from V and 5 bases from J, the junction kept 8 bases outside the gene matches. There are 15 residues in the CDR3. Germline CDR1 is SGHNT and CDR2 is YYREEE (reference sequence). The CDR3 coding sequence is TGTGCCAGCAGCCGTACCCGACAGGGGGCTTATGGCTACACCTTC. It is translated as CASSRTRQGAYGYTF.

CDR3 in DNA: TGTGCCAGCAGTGTGGCTTTTGGCACTGAAGCTTTCTTT. It encodes CASSVAFGTEAFF. The rearrangement uses TRBV2 and TRBJ1-1; D not certain. CDR3 size: 13 residues. The V end lost 4 bases, the J end lost 4 bases, and 10 bases lay between the germline ends. The germline CDR1 and CDR2 sequences are SNHLY and FYNNEI.

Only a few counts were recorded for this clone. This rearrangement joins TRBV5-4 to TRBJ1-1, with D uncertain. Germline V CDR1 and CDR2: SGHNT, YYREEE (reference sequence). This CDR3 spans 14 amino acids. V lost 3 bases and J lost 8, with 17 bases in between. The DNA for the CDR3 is TGTGCCAGCAGCTCGGCTGGTTCCCACCTCGAAGCTTTCTTT. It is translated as CASSSAGSHLEAFF.

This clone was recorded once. Here the CDR3 reads CASSLFPSGRGETQYF. For the CDR3, the DNA is TGTGCCAGCAGTTTATTTCCTAGCGGGAGGGGGGAGACCCAGTACTTC. The chain combines TRBV27 with TRBJ2-5, with 12 bases aligning to TRBD2. The CDR3 is 16 residues long. Germline V gives CDR1 MNHEY, CDR2 SMNVEV (reference sequence). Unmatched junction bases numbered 5, after V lost 1 base and J lost 5 bases.

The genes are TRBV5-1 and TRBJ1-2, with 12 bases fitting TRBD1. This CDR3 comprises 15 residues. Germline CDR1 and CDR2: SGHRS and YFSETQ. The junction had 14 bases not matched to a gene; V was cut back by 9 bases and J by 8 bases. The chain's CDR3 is CATRTRDRGLEGYTF. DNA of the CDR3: TGCGCCACCCGTACCCGGGACAGGGGGCTAGAGGGCTACACCTTC.

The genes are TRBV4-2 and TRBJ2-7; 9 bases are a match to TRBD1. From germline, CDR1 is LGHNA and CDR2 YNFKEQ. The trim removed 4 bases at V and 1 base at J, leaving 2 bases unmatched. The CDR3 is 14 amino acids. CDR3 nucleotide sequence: TGTGCCAGCAGCCCCGGGACAGGGTCCTACGAGCAGTACTTC. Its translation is CASSPGTGSYEQYF.

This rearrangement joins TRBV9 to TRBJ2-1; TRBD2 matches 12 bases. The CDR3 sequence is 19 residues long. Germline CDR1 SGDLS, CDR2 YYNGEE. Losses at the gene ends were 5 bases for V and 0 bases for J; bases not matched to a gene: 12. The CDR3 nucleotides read TGTGCCAGCAGTCATCCTAGCGGGGGGGCCCCGAGCTCCTACAATGAGCAGTTCTTC. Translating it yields CASSHPSGGAPSSYNEQFF.

The CDR3 DNA is TGCGCCAGCACCCGGAGGCTAGCGGGAGATACCGGGGAGCTGTTTTTT. It encodes CASTRRLAGDTGELFF. The V gene is TRBV5-1, the J gene TRBJ2-2; 10 nucleotides match TRBD2. After removal of 6 bases from V and 5 bases from J, the junction contained 10 bases not matched to a gene. Germline loops: CDR1 SGHRS, CDR2 YFSETQ. The CDR3 sequence is 16 residues long.